These 31 T cell receptor beta chains were sequenced from one sample in a study of cytomegalovirus exposure and HLA in healthy donors. PCR employed 60 Vbeta and 13 Jbeta primers. Some clones are missing from TCRdb's copy, which holds only in-frame ones; the method was immunoSEQ multiplex PCR. This table has 200,000 to 250,000 clones, roughly 80% appearing once. Sequenced: PBMCs. The receptor source for this set is a male donor in good health and CMV-seronegative.

The V and J genes are TRBV7-2 and TRBJ2-7; 7 nucleotides align to TRBD1. CDR1 is SGHTA and CDR2 is FQGNSA in the germline V gene. V lost 5 bases and J lost 2; bases outside the gene matches: 9. The CDR3 has 15 amino acids. CDR3 DNA: TGTGCCAGCAGCACCCTCGGGGACAGCACCTACGAGCAGTACTTC. Its protein is CASSTLGDSTYEQYF.

This chain joins TRBV7-8 and TRBJ2-7, with 14 bases aligning to TRBD2. The CDR3 runs to 14 residues. CDR1 is SGHVS and CDR2 is FQNEAQ in the germline V gene. The V gene end was trimmed by 7 bases and the J gene end by 7 bases; junction bases not matched to a gene: 6. CDR3 nucleotides: TGTGCCAGCACTCGACTAGCGGGAGGGAATGAGCAGTACTTC. Its translation is CASTRLAGGNEQYF.

The chain has TRBV6-1 and TRBJ2-5, with a possible D match to TRBD1 (6 bases). The CDR3 is 13 amino acids. V shed 4 bases and J shed 2 bases, with 8 bases lying between them. Germline V gives CDR1 MNHNS, CDR2 SASEGT. CDR3 coding DNA: TGTGCCAGCAGTGGGACAGATCAAGAGACCCAGTACTTC. Translation: CASSGTDQETQYF.

This clone turned up a few times. V usage is TRBV6-1 and J usage is TRBJ2-5, with D maybe TRBD2 (7 bases). V was cut by 6 bases and J by 6 bases, with 20 bases left in between. CDR3 length: 15 amino acids. Germline V gene sequence: CDR1 MNHNS, CDR2 SASEGT. The CDR3: CASSTLGGGGKTQYF. Written as DNA, the CDR3 is TGTGCCAGCAGCACTTTAGGGGGGGGCGGCAAGACCCAGTACTTC.

The chain recombines TRBV2 with TRBJ2-2, with 7 positions matching TRBD2. The trim removed 2 bases at V and 4 bases at J, leaving 7 bases unmatched. This CDR3 has 16 amino acids. Looked up from germline, CDR1 is SNHLY and CDR2 is FYNNEI. The CDR3 region is CASSERSSGVTGELFF. Written as DNA, the CDR3 is TGTGCCAGCAGTGAAAGGTCTAGCGGAGTCACCGGGGAGCTGTTTTTT.

This clone was recorded a few times. The V call is TRBV29-1, the J call TRBJ2-1; no definite D call. This CDR3 has 13 amino acids. Trimming removed 8 bases from V and 4 bases from J, with 15 bases in between. The germline gives CDR1 SQVTM, CDR2 ANQGSEA. CDR3 sequence reads: CSPKKLSYNEQFF. For the CDR3, the DNA is TGCAGCCCAAAAAAACTTTCTTACAATGAGCAGTTCTTC.

Only one count was recorded for this clone. The V call is TRBV13, the J call TRBJ2-5; 11 nucleotides match TRBD2. The J call may be in error: the DNA end matches TRBJ2-7 better. The CDR3 runs to 15 residues. CDR1 and CDR2 from the germline V gene are PRHDT and FYEKMQ (reference sequence). CDR3 sequence (DNA): TGTGCCAGCAGCTTAGCTAGCGGGAGGCGGGCCGAGCAGTACTTC. Its protein product is CASSLASGRRAEQYF.

The chain couples TRBV19 to TRBJ2-2; maybe TRBD2 (5 bases). Trimming pared 7 bases from V and 6 bases from J, leaving 12 bases between. Germline V gene data show CDR1 as LNHDA and CDR2 as SQIVND (reference sequence). This CDR3 is 13 amino acids long. CDR3 amino acids: CASNEGRSGELFF. CDR3 DNA: TGTGCCAGTAATGAGGGCCGGTCCGGGGAGCTGTTTTTT.

V usage is TRBV7-3 and J usage is TRBJ2-1, with 10 bases lining up with TRBD2. The V and J ends lost 7 bases and 5 bases, in that order; junction bases with no gene match: 8. Germline values: CDR1 SGHTA, CDR2 FQGTGA. This CDR3 is built from 15 residues. CDR3: CASTTAGGPNNEQFF. Here the CDR3 DNA reads TGTGCCAGCACCACAGCGGGAGGGCCCAACAATGAGCAGTTCTTC.

This clone was seen more than once but under ten times. The chain links TRBV6-6 to TRBJ2-7; 9 positions agree with TRBD1. The V and J ends lost 5 bases and 1 base, in that order; junction bases with no gene match: 6. The germline V gene encodes CDR1 MNHNY and CDR2 SVGAGI (reference sequence). The CDR3 loop spans 15 amino acids. The CDR3 DNA is TGTGCCAGCAGTCCAACGACAGGGGGATCCTACGAGCAGTACTTC. It encodes CASSPTTGGSYEQYF.

V is TRBV10-3 and J is TRBJ2-1; TRBD2 matches at 10 bases. The CDR3 totals 15 residues. The V and J ends lost 3 bases and 5 bases, in that order; junction bases with no gene match: 4. The germline CDR1 and CDR2 sequences are ENHRY and SYGVKD. In nucleotides, the CDR3 is TGTGCCATCAGTGAACCGGGACTAGCGAACAATGAGCAGTTCTTC. Amino acid sequence: CAISEPGLANNEQFF.

The V gene is TRBV9, the J gene TRBJ2-7; D unclear. Per germline, CDR1 SGDLS and CDR2 YYNGEE. The length of the CDR3 is 12 residues. Trimming shortened V by 4 bases and J by 2 bases, and 7 bases separated the two germline ends. This CDR3 is CASSQDTYEQYF. DNA for the CDR3: TGTGCCAGCAGCCAAGACACCTACGAGCAGTACTTC.

Regarding this clone: This sample includes further DNA sequences coding for the same CDR3. V usage is TRBV28 and J usage is TRBJ1-5; TRBD1 is a possible D gene (5 bases). Germline V CDR1 and CDR2: MDHEN, SYDVKM. This CDR3 spans 15 amino acids. V dropped 3 bases and J dropped 2 bases, with 11 bases sitting between them. The CDR3 sequence: CASSLGGARNQPQHF. As DNA, the CDR3 is TGTGCCAGCAGTTTGGGCGGGGCTCGCAATCAGCCCCAGCATTTT.

The chain's CDR3 is CASRAGTGQETQYF. CDR3 coding DNA: TGTGCCAGCAGAGCGGGGACCGGCCAAGAGACCCAGTACTTC. The genes are TRBV27 and TRBJ2-5; 7 bases map to TRBD2. This CDR3 region has 14 residues. J lost 1 base, V lost 6 bases, and 5 bases had no gene match. CDR1 and CDR2 from the germline V gene are MNHEY and SMNVEV (reference sequence).

The chain couples TRBV9 to TRBJ2-2; 7 nucleotides match TRBD2. Per germline, CDR1 SGDLS and CDR2 YYNGEE. The CDR3 extends over 15 amino acids. The ends lost 0 bases at V and 6 bases at J; junction bases unmatched: 5. The CDR3 nucleotides read TGTGCCAGCAGCGTAGTTGGGGGGGGTGCCGGGGAGCTGTTTTTT. This gives the protein CASSVVGGGAGELFF. Using reference TRBV9 and TRBJ2-2 for the parts outside the CDR3, the full variable domain is DSGVTQTPKHLITATGQRVTLRCSPRSGDLSVYWYQQSLDQGLQFLIQYYNGEERAKGNILERFSAQQFPDLHSELNLSSLELGDSALYFCASSVVGGGAGELFFGEGSRLTVL.

The CDR3 nucleotides are TGTGCCAGCACCGTTGCCGGGGTCGGCTTCTTC. Its translation is CASTVAGVGFF. This chain uses TRBV6-1 with TRBJ2-1; TRBD2 might be the D (5 bases). The germline gives CDR1 MNHNS, CDR2 SASEGT. The CDR3 is 11 residues long. V shed 7 bases and J shed 16 bases, with 17 bases lying between them.

The chain recombines TRBV15 with TRBJ1-5, with TRBD1 matching 8 bases. This CDR3 contains 15 residues. With 3 bases clipped from V and 4 bases from J, the junction kept 5 bases outside the gene matches. Germline V CDR1 and CDR2: LNHNV, YYDKDF (reference sequence). CDR3 DNA sequence: TGTGCCACCAGCAGGACAGGGGAAAGAAATCAGCCCCAGCATTTT. This codes for CATSRTGERNQPQHF.

V and J are TRBV7-9 and TRBJ2-7, with TRBD2 matching over 14 bases. J lost 6 bases, V lost 5 bases, and 9 bases had no gene match. The CDR3 has 16 residues. From germline, CDR1 is SEHNR and CDR2 FQNEAQ (reference sequence). CDR3 DNA: TGTGCCAGCAGCCTAGGGGGACTAGCGGGAGTAGCCGAGCAGTACTTC. Translation: CASSLGGLAGVAEQYF.

The chain carries TRBV2 and TRBJ2-2; TRBD2 might be the D (6 bases). Trimming took 1 base from V and 0 from J, leaving 9 bases between them. The CDR3 is 16 amino acids. Per the germline V gene, CDR1 is SNHLY and CDR2 is FYNNEI. CDR3: CASSEVASANTGELFF. The DNA for the CDR3 is TGTGCCAGCAGTGAAGTGGCTAGCGCGAACACCGGGGAGCTGTTTTTT.

The J gene is TRBJ2-1, the V gene TRBV15, with D uncertain. The CDR3 contains 17 residues. Trimming stripped 0 bases from V and 0 bases from J, with 12 bases between. The germline V gene has CDR1 LNHNV and CDR2 YYDKDF (reference sequence). CDR3 sequence: CATSRDGSRSSYNEQFF. The CDR3 coding sequence is TGTGCCACCAGCAGAGATGGTTCGAGGAGCTCCTACAATGAGCAGTTCTTC.

The chain employs TRBV7-6 and TRBJ2-7; possibly TRBD2 for D (5 bases). With 5 bases removed from V and 3 bases from J, the gap between germline ends came to 17 bases. Germline V gene sequence: CDR1 SGHVS, CDR2 FNYEAQ. CDR3 length: 15 amino acids. In nucleotides, the CDR3 is TGTGCCAGCAGCCCGTCTTCATTAGCGCACTACGAGCAGTACTTC. It codes for CASSPSSLAHYEQYF. Combining the CDR3 with reference TRBV7-6 and TRBJ2-7 gives the whole variable domain GAGVSQSPRYKVTKRGQDVALRCDPISGHVSLYWYRQALGQGPEFLTYFNYEAQQDKSGLPNDRFSAERPEGSISTLTIQRTEQRDSAMYRCASSPSSLAHYEQYFGPGTRLTVT.

CDR3 nucleotides: TGTGCCAGCAGGCCGGCGGGGAGCTCCTACGAGCAGTACTTC. This encodes CASRPAGSSYEQYF. The J gene is TRBJ2-7, the V gene TRBV27, with D possibly being TRBD2 (6 bases). From germline, CDR1 is MNHEY and CDR2 SMNVEV (reference sequence). V gave up 6 bases and J gave up 0 bases, with 12 bases separating them. The CDR3 loop spans 14 amino acids.

The genes are TRBV5-4 and TRBJ1-1; no firm D call. The CDR3 has 12 amino acids. V lost 6 bases and J lost 6, with 12 bases in between. Per germline, CDR1 SGHNT and CDR2 YYREEE (reference sequence). CDR3 in amino acids: CASKAVGAEAFF. The CDR3 nucleotides read TGTGCCAGCAAGGCGGTCGGGGCTGAAGCTTTCTTT.

The V gene is TRBV4-2, the J gene TRBJ2-3; 9 bases align to TRBD2. Germline CDR1 is LGHNA and CDR2 is YNFKEQ. The CDR3 contains 17 residues. Trimming cost V 0 bases and J 4 bases; bases outside gene matches: 8. The CDR3 nucleotides are TGTGCCAGCAGCCAAGAGTGGGGCGGGAGGGCCTCAGATACGCAGTATTTT. Protein: CASSQEWGGRASDTQYF.

The CDR3: CSVEEVGGNEQFF. The DNA for the CDR3 is TGCAGCGTTGAAGAGGTGGGGGGAAATGAGCAGTTCTTC. The chain couples TRBV29-1 to TRBJ2-1; D perhaps matches TRBD2 (6 bases). There are 13 residues in the CDR3. Germline CDR1 SQVTM, CDR2 ANQGSEA. Trimming cost V 0 bases and J 7 bases, with 10 bases left between them.

The rearrangement links TRBV7-9 to TRBJ2-7; 13 bases are shared with TRBD2. This CDR3 contains 13 residues. Germline V gives CDR1 SEHNR, CDR2 FQNEAQ (reference sequence). The CDR3 sequence: CVSGTSGIYEQYF. CDR3 nucleotide sequence: TGTGTCTCGGGGACTAGCGGGATCTACGAGCAGTACTTC.

The genes are TRBV5-8 and TRBJ2-7; no reliable D call. The CDR3 length is 13 residues. Germline CDR1 reads SGHTS; CDR2 reads YDEGEE. Trimming took 1 base from V and 0 from J, leaving 5 bases between them. This chain's CDR3 is CASSLSHSYEQYF. The CDR3 DNA sequence: TGTGCCAGCAGCTTGTCACACTCCTACGAGCAGTACTTC. Full variable domain (outside the CDR3, taken from reference TRBV5-8 and TRBJ2-7): EAGVTQSPTHLIKTRGQQATLRCSPISGHTSVYWYQQALGLGLQFLLWYDEGEERNRGNFPPRFSGRQFPNYSSELNVNALELEDSALYLCASSLSHSYEQYFGPGTRLTVT.

This chain joins TRBV29-1 and TRBJ2-2; 12 bases are a match to TRBD2. CDR1 SQVTM and CDR2 ANQGSEA come from the germline V gene. J gave up 7 bases and V 8 bases, and 5 bases lay outside the gene matches. The CDR3 is 13 residues long. The CDR3: CSPTSGRVGELFF. The CDR3 bases are TGCAGCCCGACTAGCGGGAGAGTCGGGGAGCTGTTTTTT.

The rearrangement uses TRBV28 and TRBJ1-3; 8 positions agree with TRBD1. This CDR3 is built from 15 residues. Germline assignment: CDR1 MDHEN and CDR2 SYDVKM. V dropped 1 base and J dropped 8; count of bases not matched to a gene: 7. CDR3 sequence reads: CASSLSSDRAYTIYF. The CDR3 DNA reads TGTGCCAGCAGTTTATCCTCGGACAGGGCGTACACCATATATTTT.

This clone was picked up a small number of times. CDR3 region: CASSFPPGPEQYF. In nucleotides, the CDR3 is TGTGCCAGCAGCTTCCCCCCAGGTCCCGAGCAGTACTTC. The J gene is TRBJ2-7, the V gene TRBV7-2, with no clear D. Germline V lookup: CDR1 SGHTA, CDR2 FQGNSA. The CDR3 runs 13 residues. Trimming cost V 3 bases and J 6 bases, with 12 bases left between them.

In this sample, this clone turned up a few times. In DNA form, the CDR3 reads TGTGCCAGCAGTGTACTAGGACGGCAGGCGGACTCCTACGAGCAGTACTTC. Amino acid sequence: CASSVLGRQADSYEQYF. The chain links TRBV28 to TRBJ2-7; possible D gene TRBD2, 5 bases. The V gene's germline CDR1 is MDHEN and CDR2 SYDVKM. V was cut by 5 bases and J by 0 bases, with 20 bases left in between. The CDR3 is 17 amino acids.